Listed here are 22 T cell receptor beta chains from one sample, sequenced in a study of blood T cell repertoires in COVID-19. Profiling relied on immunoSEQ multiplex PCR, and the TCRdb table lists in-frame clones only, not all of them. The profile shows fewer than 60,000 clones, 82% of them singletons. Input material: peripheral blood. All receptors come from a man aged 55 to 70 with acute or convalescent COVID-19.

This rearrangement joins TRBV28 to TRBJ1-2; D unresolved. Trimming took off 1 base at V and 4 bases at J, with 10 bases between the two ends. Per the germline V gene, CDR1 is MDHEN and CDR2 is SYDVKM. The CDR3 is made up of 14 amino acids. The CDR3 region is CASSLFLQIYGYTF. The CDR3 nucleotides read TGTGCCAGCAGTTTATTTTTACAGATCTATGGCTACACCTTC.

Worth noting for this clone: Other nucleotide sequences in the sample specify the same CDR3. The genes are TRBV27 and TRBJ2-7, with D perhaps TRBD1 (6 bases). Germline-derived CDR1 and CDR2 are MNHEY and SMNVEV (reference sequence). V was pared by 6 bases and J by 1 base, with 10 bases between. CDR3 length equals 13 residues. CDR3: CASSRRGSYEQYF. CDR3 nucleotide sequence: TGTGCCAGCAGCCGAAGGGGGTCCTACGAGCAGTACTTC.

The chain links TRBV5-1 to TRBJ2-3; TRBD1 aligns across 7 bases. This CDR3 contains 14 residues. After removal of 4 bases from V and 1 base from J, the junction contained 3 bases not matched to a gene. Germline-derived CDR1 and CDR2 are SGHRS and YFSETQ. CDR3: CASSAGQGTDTQYF. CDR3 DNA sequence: TGCGCCAGCAGCGCAGGACAGGGCACAGATACGCAGTATTTT.

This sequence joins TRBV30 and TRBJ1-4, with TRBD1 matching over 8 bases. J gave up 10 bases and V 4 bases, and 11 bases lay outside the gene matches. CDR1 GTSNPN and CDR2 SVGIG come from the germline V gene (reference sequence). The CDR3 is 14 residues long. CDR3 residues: CAWNLQGGGGKLFF. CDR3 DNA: TGTGCCTGGAACCTACAGGGGGGAGGTGGAAAACTGTTTTTT.

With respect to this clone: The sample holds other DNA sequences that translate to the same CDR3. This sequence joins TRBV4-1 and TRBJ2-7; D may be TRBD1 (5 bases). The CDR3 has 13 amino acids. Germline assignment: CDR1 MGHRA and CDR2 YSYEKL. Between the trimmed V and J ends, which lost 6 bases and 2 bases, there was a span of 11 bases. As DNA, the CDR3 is TGCGCCAGCAGTAGAGACAGAACCTACGAGCAGTACTTC. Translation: CASSRDRTYEQYF.

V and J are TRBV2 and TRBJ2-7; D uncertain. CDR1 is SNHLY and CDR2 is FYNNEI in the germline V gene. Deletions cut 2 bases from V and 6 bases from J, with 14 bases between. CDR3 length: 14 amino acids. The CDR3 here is CASSENPGLLEQYF. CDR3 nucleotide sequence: TGTGCCAGCAGTGAAAACCCAGGCTTACTCGAGCAGTACTTC.

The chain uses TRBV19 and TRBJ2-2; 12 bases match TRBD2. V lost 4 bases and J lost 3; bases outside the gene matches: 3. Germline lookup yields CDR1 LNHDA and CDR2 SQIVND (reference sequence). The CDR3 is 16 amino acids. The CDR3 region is CASSTPSGGDTGELFF. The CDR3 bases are TGTGCCAGTAGTACCCCTAGCGGGGGGGACACCGGGGAGCTGTTTTTT. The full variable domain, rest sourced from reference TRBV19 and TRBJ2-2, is DGGITQSPKYLFRKEGQNVTLSCEQNLNHDAMYWYRQDPGQGLRLIYYSQIVNDFQKGDIAEGYSVSREKKESFPLTVTSAQKNPTAFYLCASSTPSGGDTGELFFGEGSRLTVL.

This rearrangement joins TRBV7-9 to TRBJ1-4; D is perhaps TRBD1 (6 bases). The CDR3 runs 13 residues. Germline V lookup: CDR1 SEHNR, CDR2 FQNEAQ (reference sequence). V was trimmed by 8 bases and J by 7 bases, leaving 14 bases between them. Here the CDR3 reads CASAGADGEKLFF. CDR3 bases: TGTGCCAGCGCGGGGGCAGACGGTGAAAAACTGTTTTTT. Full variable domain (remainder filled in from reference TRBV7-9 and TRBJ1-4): DTGVSQNPRHKITKRGQNVTFRCDPISEHNRLYWYRQTLGQGPEFLTYFQNEAQLEKSRLLSDRFSAERPKGSFSTLEIQRTEQGDSAMYLCASAGADGEKLFFGSGTQLSVL.

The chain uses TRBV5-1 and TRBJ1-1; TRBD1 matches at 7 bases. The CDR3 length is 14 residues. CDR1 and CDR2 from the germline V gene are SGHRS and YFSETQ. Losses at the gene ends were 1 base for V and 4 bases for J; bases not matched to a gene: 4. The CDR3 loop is CASSLWTGSTEAFF. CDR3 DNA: TGCGCCAGCAGCTTGTGGACAGGCAGCACTGAAGCTTTCTTT.

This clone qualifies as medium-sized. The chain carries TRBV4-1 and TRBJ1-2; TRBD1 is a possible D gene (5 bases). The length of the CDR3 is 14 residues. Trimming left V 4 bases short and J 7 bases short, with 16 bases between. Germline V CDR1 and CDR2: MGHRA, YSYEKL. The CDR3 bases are TGCGCCAGCAGCCTGGAAGGGCAGGGAAGTGGCTACACCTTC. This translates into CASSLEGQGSGYTF.

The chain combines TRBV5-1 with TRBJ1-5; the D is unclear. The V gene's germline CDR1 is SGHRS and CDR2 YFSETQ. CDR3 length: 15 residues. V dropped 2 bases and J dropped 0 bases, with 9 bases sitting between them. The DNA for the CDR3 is TGCGCCAGCAGCTTATCAGAATATAGCAATCAGCCCCAGCATTTT. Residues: CASSLSEYSNQPQHF.

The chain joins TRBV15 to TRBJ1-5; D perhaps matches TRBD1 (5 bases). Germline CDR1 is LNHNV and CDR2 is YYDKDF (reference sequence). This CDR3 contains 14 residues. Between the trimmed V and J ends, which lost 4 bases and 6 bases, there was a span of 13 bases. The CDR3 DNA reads TGTGCCACCAGCAAGGGCGGGGGTAGTCAGCCCCAGCATTTT. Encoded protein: CATSKGGGSQPQHF.

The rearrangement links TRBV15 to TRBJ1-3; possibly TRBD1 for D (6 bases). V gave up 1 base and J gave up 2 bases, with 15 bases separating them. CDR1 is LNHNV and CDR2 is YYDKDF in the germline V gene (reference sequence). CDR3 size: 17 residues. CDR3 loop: CATSRGIMGAPGNTIYF. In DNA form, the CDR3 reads TGTGCCACCAGCAGAGGTATTATGGGGGCGCCTGGAAACACCATATATTTT.

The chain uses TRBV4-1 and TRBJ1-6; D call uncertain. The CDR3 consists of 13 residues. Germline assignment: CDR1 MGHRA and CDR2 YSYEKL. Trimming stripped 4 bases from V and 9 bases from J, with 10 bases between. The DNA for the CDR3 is TGCGCCAGCAGCCCCCTCGGTTCTTCACCCCTCCACTTT. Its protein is CASSPLGSSPLHF.

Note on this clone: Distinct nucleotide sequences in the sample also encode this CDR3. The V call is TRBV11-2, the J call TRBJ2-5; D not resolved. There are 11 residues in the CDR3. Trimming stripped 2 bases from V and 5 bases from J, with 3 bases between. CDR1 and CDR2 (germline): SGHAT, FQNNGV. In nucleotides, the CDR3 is TGTGCCAGCAGCTTATCGGAGACCCAGTACTTC. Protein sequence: CASSLSETQYF.

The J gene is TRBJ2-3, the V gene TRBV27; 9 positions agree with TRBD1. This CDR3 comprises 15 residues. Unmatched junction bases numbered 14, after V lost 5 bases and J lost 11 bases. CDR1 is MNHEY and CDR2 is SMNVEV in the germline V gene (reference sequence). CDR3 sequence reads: CASSPTGGNRKLQYF. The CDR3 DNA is TGTGCCAGCAGTCCCACAGGGGGCAACAGAAAACTGCAGTATTTT.

For the CDR3, the DNA is TGTGCCACCAGTGGGTACAGGGCGGGCGAGCAGTACTTC. Translating it yields CATSGYRAGEQYF. The chain joins TRBV24-1 to TRBJ2-7, with TRBD1 as a possible D gene (6 bases). The germline gives CDR1 KGHDR, CDR2 SFDVKD. Trimming stripped 5 bases from V and 6 bases from J, with 13 bases between. The CDR3 is 13 residues long.

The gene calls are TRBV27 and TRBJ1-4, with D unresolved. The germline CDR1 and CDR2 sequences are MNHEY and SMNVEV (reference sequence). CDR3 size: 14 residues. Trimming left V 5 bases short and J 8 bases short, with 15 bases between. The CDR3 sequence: CASSPQNGEEKLFF. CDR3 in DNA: TGTGCCAGCAGTCCACAAAACGGGGAGGAAAAACTGTTTTTT.

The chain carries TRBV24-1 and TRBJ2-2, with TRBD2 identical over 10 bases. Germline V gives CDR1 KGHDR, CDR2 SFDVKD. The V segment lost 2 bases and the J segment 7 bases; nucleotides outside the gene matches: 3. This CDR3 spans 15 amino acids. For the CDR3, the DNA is TGTGCCACCAGTGATTCGCTAGCGGGGGACGGGGAGCTGTTTTTT. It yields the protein CATSDSLAGDGELFF.

The CDR3 is CASSRDSKTDQPQHF. The CDR3 region has the DNA TGTGCCAGCAGCCGGGACAGCAAAACGGACCAGCCCCAGCATTTT. The chain has TRBV6-5 and TRBJ1-5; 7 positions match TRBD1. Trimming cost V 6 bases and J 7 bases; bases outside gene matches: 12. The CDR3 totals 15 residues. Germline V lookup: CDR1 MNHEY, CDR2 SVGAGI.

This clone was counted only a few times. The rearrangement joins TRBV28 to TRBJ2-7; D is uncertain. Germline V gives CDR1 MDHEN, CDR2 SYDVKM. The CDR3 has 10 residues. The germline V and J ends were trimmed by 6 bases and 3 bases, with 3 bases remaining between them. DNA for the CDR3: TGTGCCAGCAGCTACTACGAGCAGTACTTC. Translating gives CASSYYEQYF.

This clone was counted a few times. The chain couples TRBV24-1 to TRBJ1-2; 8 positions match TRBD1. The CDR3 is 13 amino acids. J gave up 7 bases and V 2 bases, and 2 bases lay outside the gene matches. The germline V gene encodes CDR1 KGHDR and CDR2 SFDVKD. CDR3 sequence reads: CATSDSRGRGYTF. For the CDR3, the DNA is TGTGCCACCAGTGATTCCAGGGGGCGTGGCTACACCTTC.